The source of this TCR beta chain is a study of blood T cell repertoires in COVID-19. Study-wide background: Collection of acute and convalescent COVID-19 samples took place in the United States, Italy and Spain. Sample material is recorded as cDNA or gDNA derived from T cells, B-cell-depleted T cells, or PBMCs.

Losses at the gene ends were 0 bases for V and 7 bases for J; bases not matched to a gene: 18. CDR1 and CDR2 (germline): SGDLS, YYNGEE. The CDR3 consists of 19 residues. As processed by the authors: By means of reference gene primer amplification, nucleated cell counts were estimated. Assay: immunoSEQ multiplex PCR; the TCRdb copy retains only in-frame clones and omits some. V and J calls and clone size come straight from that table; D and trimming were deduced from the DNA. The sample lists roughly 64,000 clones, roughly four fifths occurring once. The sequencing input was peripheral blood. This TCR came from a human donor in a cohort sampled during active COVID-19. The genes are TRBV9 and TRBJ2-1; TRBD1 aligns across 8 bases. The chain's CDR3 is CASSVEMWVGTGNVNEQFF. The CDR3 DNA follows: TGTGCCAGCAGCGTAGAAATGTGGGTGGGGACAGGTAACGTAAATGAGCAGTTCTTC.